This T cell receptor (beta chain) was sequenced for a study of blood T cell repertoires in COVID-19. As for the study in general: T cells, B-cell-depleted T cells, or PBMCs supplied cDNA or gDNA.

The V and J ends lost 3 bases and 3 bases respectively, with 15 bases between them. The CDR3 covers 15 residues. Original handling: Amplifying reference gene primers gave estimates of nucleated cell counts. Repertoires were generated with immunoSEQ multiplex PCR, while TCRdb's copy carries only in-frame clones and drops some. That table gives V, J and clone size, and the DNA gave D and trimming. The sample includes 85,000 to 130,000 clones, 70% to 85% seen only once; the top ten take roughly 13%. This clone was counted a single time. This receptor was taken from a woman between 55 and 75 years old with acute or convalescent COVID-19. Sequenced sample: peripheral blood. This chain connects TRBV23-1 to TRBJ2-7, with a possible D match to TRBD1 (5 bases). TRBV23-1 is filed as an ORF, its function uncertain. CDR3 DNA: TGCGCCAGCAGTCACAGGGCCACGGAAAGCTACGAGCAGTACTTC. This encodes CASSHRATESYEQYF.